This passage covers 20 T cell receptor beta chains from one sample sequenced in a study of blood T cells in healthy people across ages. The authors ran a second PCR of about 6 to 11 cycles using a sample-barcoded 5' primer and a J-beta primer mix. TCRdb reprocessed the 5' RACE reads with MiXCR, giving one entry per CDR3 protein. The data contain over 1.5 million distinct CDR3 sequences, around half of them seen just once; the ten biggest clones take up around 2.1%. Sequencing input: blood. Receptors originate from a woman in her forties in good health.

This chain joins TRBV18 and TRBJ2-1; TRBD2 matches at 7 bases. CDR3 size: 14 residues. Losses at the gene ends were 8 bases for V and 10 bases for J; bases not matched to a gene: 14. Germline V CDR1 and CDR2: KGHSH, LQKENI. The CDR3 loop reads CASHTFGAGEEQFF. Here the CDR3 DNA reads TGTGCCAGCCATACCTTCGGGGCGGGGGAGGAGCAGTTCTTC.

This clonotype was observed a single time. J is TRBJ2-1 and V is TRBV9; 9 bases are shared with TRBD2. V lost 7 bases to trimming and J lost 3 bases; unmatched junction nucleotides: 11. Germline V gives CDR1 SGDLS, CDR2 YYNGEE. CDR3 length: 16 residues. The CDR3 DNA reads as TGTGCCAGCGGAGGGCCCCTAGCGGGGTTCTACAATGAGCAGTTCTTC. Residues: CASGGPLAGFYNEQFF.

The chain couples TRBV7-2 to TRBJ1-6, with D uncertain. Germline CDR1 and CDR2: SGHTA and FQGNSA. Trimming took off 5 bases at V and 7 bases at J, with 6 bases between the two ends. The CDR3 consists of 12 residues. CDR3 region: CASSPFNSPLHF. Written as DNA, the CDR3 is TGTGCCAGCAGCCCGTTCAATTCACCCCTCCACTTT.

With regard to this clonotype: Relative to the germline gene, one junction end is altered; a read error may explain this. The V gene is TRBV28, the J gene TRBJ2-4, with 10 bases fitting TRBD1. The CDR3 totals 11 residues. The germline CDR1 and CDR2 sequences are MDHEN and SYDVKM. This CDR3 reads CTSSQGQGQYF. CDR3 nucleotide sequence: TGTACCAGCAGCCAGGGACAGGGGCAGTACTTC.

The chain joins TRBV18 to TRBJ2-7; D is perhaps TRBD1 (6 bases). CDR3 size: 15 residues. Deletions cut 0 bases from V and 0 bases from J, with 9 bases between. Germline V CDR1 and CDR2: KGHSH, LQKENI. The chain's CDR3 is CASSPPSGHSYEQYF. The CDR3 DNA reads TGTGCCAGCTCACCACCCTCGGGACACTCCTACGAGCAGTACTTC.

This clonotype was counted a few times. The chain joins TRBV20-1 to TRBJ2-7, with 10 nucleotides matching TRBD2. The CDR3 sequence is 16 residues long. The V gene's germline CDR1 is DFQATT and CDR2 SNEGSKA (reference sequence). With V trimmed by 0 bases and J by 7 bases, 12 bases remained unmatched. The CDR3 reads CSARDYSGGSPTEQYF. CDR3 bases: TGCAGTGCTAGAGATTATAGCGGGGGGTCCCCTACGGAGCAGTACTTC.

The V call is TRBV29-1, the J call TRBJ1-2; TRBD1 agrees at 7 bases. V dropped 5 bases and J dropped 2; count of bases not matched to a gene: 5. There are 13 residues in the CDR3. CDR1 SQVTM and CDR2 ANQGSEA come from the germline V gene. In DNA form, the CDR3 reads TGCAGCGTTAGCGGCAGGGGGAACTATGGCTACACCTTC. It codes for CSVSGRGNYGYTF.

This clonotype was counted a few times. The V and J genes are TRBV9 and TRBJ2-5; 12 positions match TRBD2. Per the germline V gene, CDR1 is SGDLS and CDR2 is YYNGEE. The CDR3 runs 15 residues. Trimming removed 3 bases from V and 4 bases from J; junction bases left unmatched: 4. CDR3 region: CASSATSGGSETQYF. Written as DNA, the CDR3 is TGTGCCAGCAGCGCTACTAGCGGGGGGTCAGAGACCCAGTACTTC. The full variable domain, in which reference TRBV9 and TRBJ2-5 provide the parts outside the CDR3, is DSGVTQTPKHLITATGQRVTLRCSPRSGDLSVYWYQQSLDQGLQFLIQYYNGEERAKGNILERFSAQQFPDLHSELNLSSLELGDSALYFCASSATSGGSETQYFGPGTRLLVL.

The J gene is TRBJ1-4, the V gene TRBV27, with D maybe TRBD1 (5 bases). V dropped 5 bases and J dropped 7 bases, with 17 bases sitting between them. The germline gives CDR1 MNHEY, CDR2 SMNVEV (reference sequence). This CDR3 has 15 amino acids. The CDR3 sequence is CASSTQGVDGEKLFF. The DNA of the CDR3 is TGTGCCAGCAGTACCCAGGGTGTTGATGGTGAAAAACTGTTTTTT.

This clonotype was seen a few times. The J gene is TRBJ2-5, the V gene TRBV29-1; 9 nucleotides line up with TRBD1. Germline V gives CDR1 SQVTM, CDR2 ANQGSEA. With V trimmed by 8 bases and J by 1 base, 17 bases remained unmatched. CDR3 size: 17 residues. The DNA for the CDR3 is TGCAGCCTCCATTGGGGGGGGACAGGGTCTTTCCAAGAGACCCAGTACTTC. Its protein is CSLHWGGTGSFQETQYF.

The gene calls are TRBV7-6 and TRBJ2-5, with TRBD1 matching over 8 bases. J gave up 4 bases and V 5 bases, and 6 bases lay outside the gene matches. This CDR3 has 14 amino acids. The V gene's germline CDR1 is SGHVS and CDR2 FNYEAQ. CDR3 residues: CASSHPGTGETQYF. CDR3 bases: TGTGCCAGCAGCCACCCCGGGACAGGAGAGACCCAGTACTTC.

The J gene is TRBJ2-3, the V gene TRBV28; D unresolved. CDR1 is MDHEN and CDR2 is SYDVKM in the germline V gene. This CDR3 is built from 16 residues. V gave up 6 bases and J gave up 2 bases, with 18 bases separating them. The CDR3 DNA sequence: TGTGCCAGCAGAATAGGTAGTTCCGAACCCACAGATACGCAGTATTTT. Protein: CASRIGSSEPTDTQYF.

Only a few counts were recorded for this clonotype. This chain uses TRBV9 with TRBJ1-2; the match to TRBD1 covers 7 bases. Germline CDR1 is SGDLS and CDR2 is YYNGEE. The J segment lost 4 bases and the V segment lost 3 bases, leaving 9 bases of the junction unmatched. This CDR3 spans 15 amino acids. Here the CDR3 reads CASSATWDSSYGYTF. DNA of the CDR3: TGTGCCAGCAGCGCAACCTGGGACAGCTCCTATGGCTACACCTTC.

V is TRBV4-1 and J is TRBJ2-1; 7 bases align to TRBD1. V trimming: 4 bases; J trimming: 3 bases; junction bases outside the gene matches: 6. Germline values: CDR1 MGHRA, CDR2 YSYEKL. The CDR3 has 15 residues. CDR3 bases: TGCGCCAGCAGCCGAGTTGACAGGGTCTACAATGAGCAGTTCTTC. Protein: CASSRVDRVYNEQFF.

J is TRBJ1-6 and V is TRBV6-6; 7 nucleotides line up with TRBD1. Unmatched junction bases numbered 9, after V lost 6 bases and J lost 4 bases. CDR3 size: 16 residues. Germline CDR1 and CDR2: MNHNY and SVGAGI (reference sequence). CDR3 in amino acids: CASSRDSPSYNSPLHF. As DNA, the CDR3 is TGTGCCAGCAGCAGGGACAGCCCAAGTTATAATTCACCCCTCCACTTT.

This clonotype was picked up a small number of times. The V gene is TRBV29-1, the J gene TRBJ2-3, with TRBD2 matching over 8 bases. Germline CDR1 and CDR2: SQVTM and ANQGSEA. V shed 0 bases and J 3 bases; nucleotides not matched to a gene: 5. The CDR3 runs to 15 residues. The CDR3 sequence is CSVEDRGGRTDTQYF. The CDR3 DNA reads TGCAGCGTTGAAGACCGCGGGGGGAGGACAGATACGCAGTATTTT.

The chain recombines TRBV25-1 with TRBJ1-2; D remains ambiguous. The CDR3 has 15 amino acids. Germline V gives CDR1 MGHDK, CDR2 SYGVNS. V dropped 1 base and J dropped 4 bases, with 13 bases sitting between them. The CDR3 coding sequence is TGTGCCAGCAGTGAATCCCCCCTATCCACCTATGGCTACACCTTC. Amino acid sequence: CASSESPLSTYGYTF.

This clonotype was recorded only once. The chain couples TRBV5-1 to TRBJ1-4; D unresolved. CDR3 size: 16 residues. Germline V CDR1 and CDR2: SGHRS, YFSETQ. V lost 0 bases and J lost 0, with 9 bases in between. The CDR3 sequence is CASSLGDVATNEKLFF. CDR3 in DNA: TGCGCCAGCAGCTTGGGAGACGTTGCAACTAATGAAAAACTGTTTTTT.

This chain joins TRBV6-5 and TRBJ1-2, with D perhaps matching TRBD1 (5 bases). The CDR3 spans 13 residues. Trimming shortened V by 7 bases and J by 3 bases, and 12 bases separated the two germline ends. Germline lookup yields CDR1 MNHEY and CDR2 SVGAGI. The chain's CDR3 is CASTSGLYYGYTF. In DNA, the CDR3 is TGTGCCAGCACCTCAGGGTTATACTATGGCTACACCTTC.

Remarks on this clonotype: This may be a read error: a much more frequent sequence differs by one nucleotide. The chain's CDR3 is CSVEAQDSQNYGQYF. The DNA for the CDR3 is TGCAGCGTTGAAGCCCAGGACAGTCAGAACTACGGGCAGTACTTC. This chain links TRBV29-1 with TRBJ2-7; perhaps TRBD1 as D (6 bases). CDR3 length: 15 residues. The germline V gene encodes CDR1 SQVTM and CDR2 ANQGSEA.